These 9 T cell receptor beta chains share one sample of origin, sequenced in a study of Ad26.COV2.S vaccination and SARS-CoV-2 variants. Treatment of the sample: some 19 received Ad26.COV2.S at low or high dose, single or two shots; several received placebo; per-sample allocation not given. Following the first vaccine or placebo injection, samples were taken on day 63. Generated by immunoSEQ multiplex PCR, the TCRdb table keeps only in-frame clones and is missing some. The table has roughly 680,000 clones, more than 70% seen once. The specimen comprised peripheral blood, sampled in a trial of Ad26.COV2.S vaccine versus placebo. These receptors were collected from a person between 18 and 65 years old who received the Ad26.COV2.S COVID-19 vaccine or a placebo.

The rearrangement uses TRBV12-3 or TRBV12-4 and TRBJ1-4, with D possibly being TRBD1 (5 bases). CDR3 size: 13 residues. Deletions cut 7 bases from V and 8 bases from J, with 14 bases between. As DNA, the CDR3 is TGTGCCAGCACCCCTCGGGGGGTGGAAAAACTGTTTTTT. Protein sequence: CASTPRGVEKLFF.

CDR3 in DNA: TGTGCCAGCGGGCCAGGCTCTGGAAACACCATATATTTT. It codes for CASGPGSGNTIYF. V is TRBV11-2 and J is TRBJ1-3; D is unclear. Germline loops: CDR1 SGHAT, CDR2 FQNNGV. Deletions cut 8 bases from V and 0 bases from J, with 8 bases between. This CDR3 is 13 amino acids long.

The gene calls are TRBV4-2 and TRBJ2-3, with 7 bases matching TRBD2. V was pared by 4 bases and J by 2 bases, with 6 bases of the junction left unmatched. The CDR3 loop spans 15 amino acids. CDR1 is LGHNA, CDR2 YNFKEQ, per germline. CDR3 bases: TGTGCCAGCAGCCCGACCGGGGGGAACACAGATACGCAGTATTTT. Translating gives CASSPTGGNTDTQYF.

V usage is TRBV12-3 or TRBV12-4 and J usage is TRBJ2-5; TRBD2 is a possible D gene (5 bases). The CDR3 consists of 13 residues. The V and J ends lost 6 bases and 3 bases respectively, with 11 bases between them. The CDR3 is CASSLSGKETQYF. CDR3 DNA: TGTGCCAGCAGCCTAAGCGGTAAAGAGACCCAGTACTTC.

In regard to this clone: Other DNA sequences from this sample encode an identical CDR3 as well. The CDR3 DNA reads TGTGCCAGCAGTGAAGCCGGGACCACCGGGGAGCTGTTTTTT. It encodes CASSEAGTTGELFF. The chain links TRBV2 to TRBJ2-2; either TRBD1 or TRBD2 may fit D (5 bases each). V was cut by 0 bases and J by 4 bases, with 6 bases left in between. The CDR3 is 14 amino acids. CDR1 is SNHLY, CDR2 FYNNEI, per germline.

The CDR3: CATSRDSTGSTGELFF. In DNA, the CDR3 is TGTGCCACCAGCAGAGATTCTACAGGGAGCACCGGGGAGCTGTTTTTT. The chain carries TRBV15 and TRBJ2-2, with D maybe TRBD1 (6 bases). The CDR3 spans 16 residues. V was shortened by 0 bases and J by 4 bases, with 12 bases between the two germline ends. From germline, CDR1 is LNHNV and CDR2 YYDKDF (reference sequence).

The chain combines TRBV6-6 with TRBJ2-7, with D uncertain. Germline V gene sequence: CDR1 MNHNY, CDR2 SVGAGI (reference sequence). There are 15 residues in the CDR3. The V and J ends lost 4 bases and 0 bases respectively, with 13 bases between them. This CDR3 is CASSSEDIRSYEQYF. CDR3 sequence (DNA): TGTGCCAGCAGTTCCGAAGACATTCGCTCCTACGAGCAGTACTTC.

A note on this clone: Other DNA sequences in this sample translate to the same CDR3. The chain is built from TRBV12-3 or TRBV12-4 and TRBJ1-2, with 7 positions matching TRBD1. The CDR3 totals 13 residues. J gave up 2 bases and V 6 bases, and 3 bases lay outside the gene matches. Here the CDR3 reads CASSETGNYGYTF. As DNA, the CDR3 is TGTGCCAGCAGCGAGACAGGGAACTATGGCTACACCTTC.

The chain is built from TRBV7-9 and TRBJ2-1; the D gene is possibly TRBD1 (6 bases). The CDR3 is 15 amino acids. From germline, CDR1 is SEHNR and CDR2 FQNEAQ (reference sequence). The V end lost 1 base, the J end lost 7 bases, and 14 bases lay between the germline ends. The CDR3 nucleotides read TGTGCCAGCAGCTTAGGCAGGGGACGCGTTAATGAGCAGTTCTTC. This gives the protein CASSLGRGRVNEQFF.